Presented here are 3 T cell receptor beta chains from one specimen sequenced in a study of CD8+CD57+ T cells in acquired aplastic anemia. Patients picked for sequencing had shown CD8+CD57+ cell expansion detected by flow cytometry. TCR beta VDJ and CDR3 profiling used genomic DNA as template. TCRdb reanalysed the reads using MiXCR and keeps one entry per CDR3 protein. The repertoire holds approximately 160,000 distinct CDR3 sequences, with more than 45% as singletons. The sample was sorted CD4+, CD8+, or CD8+CD57+ T cells (not recorded which) from PBMCs. The receptors originated from a human donor with aplastic anemia.

This clonotype was seen many times. The chain carries TRBV6-1 and TRBJ2-7; D gene unclear. The germline gives CDR1 MNHNS, CDR2 SASEGT. This CDR3 contains 16 residues. V was pared by 2 bases and J by 6 bases, with 20 bases between. The CDR3 spells CASSEKRVARKGEQYF. DNA of the CDR3: TGTGCCAGCAGTGAAAAACGAGTGGCCCGAAAGGGCGAGCAGTACTTC.

This clonotype was counted a single time. The rearrangement links TRBV7-2 to TRBJ2-3; no firm D call. Per the germline V gene, CDR1 is SGHTA and CDR2 is FQGNSA. This CDR3 is built from 13 residues. Trimming stripped 0 bases from V and 4 bases from J, with 5 bases between. The DNA of the CDR3 is TGTGCCAGCAGCTTAGCAAACCCAGATACGCAGTATTTT. Encoded protein: CASSLANPDTQYF. The variable domain in full, completed from reference TRBV7-2 and TRBJ2-3, reads GAGVSQSPSNKVTEKGKDVELRCDPISGHTALYWYRQSLGQGLEFLIYFQGNSAPDKSGLPSDRFSAERTGGSVSTLTIQRTQQEDSAVYLCASSLANPDTQYFGPGTRLTVL.

The V call is TRBV10-3, the J call TRBJ1-5; D uncertain. CDR1 ENHRY and CDR2 SYGVKD come from the germline V gene. Trimming took 3 bases from V and 0 from J, leaving 15 bases between them. The CDR3 consists of 17 residues. CDR3 sequence: CAISDPTESYSNQPQHF. As DNA, the CDR3 is TGTGCCATCAGTGACCCTACCGAGTCGTATAGCAATCAGCCCCAGCATTTT.